This T cell receptor (beta chain) was recorded in a study of Ad26.COV2.S vaccination and SARS-CoV-2 variants. Whole-study results and caveats: Researchers reported similar non-spike TCR breadth in vaccine and placebo recipients.

Treatment noted: around 19 received Ad26.COV2.S at low or high dose, single or two shots; 5 received placebo; per-sample allocation not given. Each sample was drawn 63 days after the first injection (of vaccine or placebo). Profiling relied on immunoSEQ multiplex PCR, and the TCRdb table lists in-frame clones only, not all of them. The sample gives fewer than 500,000 clones, roughly 88% of which show up once; around 4.2% is in the top ten. Notes on this clone: Its specificity is unknown.

The V and J ends lost 0 bases and 5 bases respectively, with 6 bases between them. The CDR3 spans 13 residues. Germline V CDR1 and CDR2: SGHVS, FQNEAQ. This receptor was taken from a person between 18 and 60 years old who received the Ad26.COV2.S COVID-19 vaccine or a placebo. V and J are TRBV7-8 and TRBJ2-3; D uncertain. The sample was peripheral blood, taken in a trial of Ad26.COV2.S vaccine versus placebo. This chain's CDR3 is CASSLASGDTQYF. The CDR3 coding sequence is TGTGCCAGCAGCTTAGCGTCGGGAGATACGCAGTATTTT.